Below are 26 T cell receptor beta chains sequenced from a single sample in a study of blood T cell repertoires in COVID-19. Only in-frame clones appear in the TCRdb table, and some are missing; sequencing was by immunoSEQ multiplex PCR. The repertoire holds about 48,000 clones, approximately 83% seen once, with 15% to 19% in the top ten. The sequencing sample was made of peripheral blood. The source is a human donor in a cohort sampled during active COVID-19. The donor label of this sample is uncertain.

This clone was counted between two and nine times. The CDR3 loop is CASSSLTSDRGRETQYF. The DNA of the CDR3 is TGTGCCAGCTCATCGTTGACGTCGGACAGGGGGCGAGAGACCCAGTACTTC. V is TRBV18 and J is TRBJ2-5; TRBD1 matches 11 bases. The germline V gene encodes CDR1 KGHSH and CDR2 LQKENI. The length of the CDR3 is 17 residues. The J segment lost 4 bases and the V segment lost 5 bases, leaving 12 bases of the junction unmatched.

The chain links TRBV6-5 to TRBJ1-2; TRBD1 might be the D (6 bases). This CDR3 is built from 12 residues. CDR1 is MNHEY and CDR2 is SVGAGI in the germline V gene. V dropped 6 bases and J dropped 7 bases, with 12 bases sitting between them. For the CDR3, the DNA is TGTGCCAGCAGAACAGGGCAGGGTGGCTACACCTTC. Amino acid sequence: CASRTGQGGYTF.

This chain links TRBV4-1 with TRBJ2-3, with a weak D call TRBD1 (8 bases). CDR3 size: 16 residues. The V end was cut by 5 bases, the J end by 3 bases, with 18 bases between. Germline CDR1 and CDR2: MGHRA and YSYEKL. DNA for the CDR3: TGCGCCAGCAGCAACAGACAGGGGAGGGAGACAGATACGCAGTATTTT. This translates into CASSNRQGRETDTQYF.

J is TRBJ1-2 and V is TRBV6-2 or TRBV6-3; 8 positions agree with TRBD1. CDR1 is MNHEY, CDR2 SVGEGT, per germline. The CDR3 is 14 amino acids. The J segment lost 6 bases and the V segment lost 2 bases, leaving 5 bases of the junction unmatched. CDR3 protein: CASSYIAGGNGYTF. DNA for the CDR3: TGTGCCAGCAGTTACATTGCAGGGGGCAATGGCTACACCTTC.

The chain has TRBV5-5 and TRBJ1-3; 9 nucleotides line up with TRBD1. Germline V CDR1 and CDR2: SGHKS, YYEKEE (reference sequence). After removal of 4 bases from V and 5 bases from J, the junction contained 10 bases not matched to a gene. This CDR3 region has 16 residues. In DNA, the CDR3 is TGTGCCAGCAGCGCAACCGGGACAGGGAACAGAAACACCATATATTTT. Translation gives CASSATGTGNRNTIYF.

Of note for this clone: A junction boundary mismatches the germline segment, possibly from a read error. The CDR3 region has the DNA TGTGCCAGCAGCCGGGTCGGGATTTACGGGCAGTACTTC. This gives the protein CASSRVGIYGQYF. This chain connects TRBV5-6 to TRBJ2-7; maybe TRBD2 (5 bases). The germline CDR1 and CDR2 sequences are SGHDT and YYEEEE. The CDR3 is 13 residues long.

The chain couples TRBV7-2 to TRBJ1-2; D is unclear. Germline-derived CDR1 and CDR2 are SGHTA and FQGNSA. Trimming shortened V by 5 bases and J by 3 bases, and 10 bases separated the two germline ends. CDR3 length: 13 amino acids. The CDR3 sequence is CASSPVRDYGYTF. CDR3 sequence (DNA): TGTGCCAGCAGCCCTGTACGCGACTATGGCTACACCTTC.

Turning to this clone: In the same sample, other DNA sequences code for this CDR3. This chain uses TRBV5-4 with TRBJ2-7; 10 bases fit TRBD2. V lost 0 bases and J lost 2; bases outside the gene matches: 5. CDR1 SGHNT and CDR2 YYREEE come from the germline V gene (reference sequence). CDR3 length equals 16 residues. The CDR3 protein is CASSLGGAGGPYEQYF. CDR3 DNA sequence: TGTGCCAGCAGCTTGGGGGGAGCGGGGGGGCCCTACGAGCAGTACTTC.

The chain joins TRBV5-1 to TRBJ2-7; 7 positions agree with TRBD2. The V gene's germline CDR1 is SGHRS and CDR2 YFSETQ. The length of the CDR3 is 15 residues. The trim removed 1 base at V and 5 bases at J, leaving 9 bases unmatched. The CDR3 reads CASSLIRTSAHEQYF. CDR3 in DNA: TGCGCCAGCAGCTTGATCAGGACTAGTGCGCACGAGCAGTACTTC.

This chain connects TRBV7-9 to TRBJ1-3; unclear D gene. Per the germline V gene, CDR1 is SEHNR and CDR2 is FQNEAQ (reference sequence). The CDR3 is 13 amino acids. V was pared by 9 bases and J by 4 bases, with 13 bases between. DNA for the CDR3: TGTGCCAGGTCTCCGTCGGGGGGAAACACCATATATTTT. Amino acids: CARSPSGGNTIYF.

This chain connects TRBV5-1 to TRBJ2-3, with D possibly matching TRBD2 (5 bases). The V end was cut by 5 bases, the J end by 1 base, with 11 bases between. This CDR3 contains 14 residues. Germline V lookup: CDR1 SGHRS, CDR2 YFSETQ. This CDR3 reads CASSQDSGTDTQYF. As DNA, the CDR3 is TGCGCCAGCAGTCAGGACTCCGGCACAGATACGCAGTATTTT.

The chain has TRBV6-5 and TRBJ2-5, with 7 nucleotides matching TRBD1. The J segment lost 7 bases and the V segment lost 4 bases, leaving 12 bases of the junction unmatched. CDR3 size: 15 residues. CDR1 and CDR2 (germline): MNHEY, SVGAGI. This chain's CDR3 is CASSSSNGQARTQYF. The DNA of the CDR3 is TGTGCCAGCAGTTCCTCAAACGGACAGGCTCGGACCCAGTACTTC.

CDR3 region: CATSRGSFGPLNSPLHF. The CDR3 nucleotides are TGTGCCACCAGCAGAGGGTCATTTGGGCCTCTCAATTCACCCCTCCACTTT. The J gene is TRBJ1-6, the V gene TRBV15; D is unresolved. CDR3 length: 17 residues. Trimming stripped 1 base from V and 7 bases from J, with 17 bases between. The germline gives CDR1 LNHNV, CDR2 YYDKDF (reference sequence).

V usage is TRBV5-6 and J usage is TRBJ1-5, with a weak D call TRBD1 (6 bases). With 2 bases removed from V and 2 bases from J, the gap between germline ends came to 11 bases. The germline V gene has CDR1 SGHDT and CDR2 YYEEEE. CDR3 size: 15 residues. CDR3 sequence reads: CASSFRQAGNQPQHF. CDR3 DNA: TGTGCCAGCAGCTTCCGACAGGCGGGCAATCAGCCCCAGCATTTT.

This clone was found a few times. The V and J genes are TRBV5-1 and TRBJ1-3; no reliable D call. The V gene lost 4 bases and the J gene lost 2 bases, with 13 bases spanning the gap. Germline V gives CDR1 SGHRS, CDR2 YFSETQ. The CDR3 sequence is 15 residues long. CDR3 DNA sequence: TGCGCCAGCAGCCCTCAGGCCCCTCCTGGAAACACCATATATTTT. This gives the protein CASSPQAPPGNTIYF.

The chain uses TRBV5-4 and TRBJ2-7; D might be TRBD1 (6 bases). The germline gives CDR1 SGHNT, CDR2 YYREEE (reference sequence). Trimming took 4 bases from V and 3 from J, leaving 11 bases between them. The CDR3 covers 13 residues. Here the CDR3 reads CASSTQGGYEQYF. The CDR3 DNA sequence: TGTGCCAGCAGCACGCAAGGGGGCTACGAGCAGTACTTC. Together with reference TRBV5-4 and TRBJ2-7, the CDR3 gives the full variable domain: ETGVTQSPTHLIKTRGQQVTLRCSSQSGHNTVSWYQQALGQGPQFIFQYYREEENGRGNFPPRFSGLQFPNYSSELNVNALELDDSALYLCASSTQGGYEQYFGPGTRLTVT.

This chain connects TRBV4-1 to TRBJ2-2, with D possibly matching TRBD1 (6 bases). Germline loops: CDR1 MGHRA, CDR2 YSYEKL. The CDR3 runs to 15 residues. With 0 bases removed from V and 5 bases from J, the gap between germline ends came to 10 bases. CDR3 protein: CASSQEGGRTGELFF. The CDR3 nucleotides are TGCGCCAGCAGCCAAGAAGGGGGACGGACCGGGGAGCTGTTTTTT.

This sequence joins TRBV7-2 and TRBJ2-3; 9 positions match TRBD2. The ends lost 1 base at V and 1 base at J; junction bases unmatched: 6. The CDR3 spans 17 residues. Germline V gene lookup returns CDR1 SGHTA and CDR2 FQGNSA. Here the CDR3 DNA reads TGTGCCAGCAGCTTAGACCCACTAGCGGGCCGCACAGATACGCAGTATTTT. This encodes CASSLDPLAGRTDTQYF.

The chain has TRBV6-5 and TRBJ1-3; weak D call: TRBD1 (5 bases). V lost 6 bases and J lost 3, with 12 bases in between. Germline lookup yields CDR1 MNHEY and CDR2 SVGAGI. CDR3 length equals 14 residues. DNA of the CDR3: TGTGCCAGCAGGACACAGGCGCGTGGAAACACCATATATTTT. Translation: CASRTQARGNTIYF.

V is TRBV6-6 and J is TRBJ2-7; 12 nucleotides agree with TRBD1. With V trimmed by 7 bases and J by 7 bases, 11 bases remained unmatched. In germline, CDR1 is MNHNY, CDR2 SVGAGI (reference sequence). The CDR3 has 15 residues. Written as DNA, the CDR3 is TGTGCCAGCACCCCATCCCGGGACAGGGGGCCAGAGCAGTACTTC. It specifies CASTPSRDRGPEQYF.

This chain joins TRBV7-2 and TRBJ1-2; 7 positions agree with TRBD1. Per the germline V gene, CDR1 is SGHTA and CDR2 is FQGNSA. The CDR3 runs 15 residues. With V trimmed by 2 bases and J by 8 bases, 11 bases remained unmatched. CDR3 nucleotide sequence: TGTGCCAGCAGCTTAAGGGACAGAGGGCACCGCGGCTACACCTTC. This gives the protein CASSLRDRGHRGYTF.

The chain recombines TRBV6-6 with TRBJ2-3; D might be TRBD2 (5 bases). The CDR3 sequence is 14 residues long. Trimming removed 11 bases at V and 0 bases at J, with 15 bases between. Germline CDR1 is MNHNY and CDR2 is SVGAGI (reference sequence). CDR3 protein: CAGRATGSTDTQYF. The DNA of the CDR3 is TGTGCCGGGCGGGCGACGGGAAGCACAGATACGCAGTATTTT.

This rearrangement joins TRBV19 to TRBJ2-1; a possible D gene is TRBD2 (5 bases). Germline CDR1 is LNHDA and CDR2 is SQIVND (reference sequence). Trimming left V 6 bases short and J 0 bases short, with 6 bases between. The CDR3 consists of 13 residues. The CDR3 nucleotides read TGTGCCAGTAGGGGGAGCTCCTACAATGAGCAGTTCTTC. Its translation: CASRGSSYNEQFF.

The chain is built from TRBV7-2 and TRBJ1-2; 7 positions match TRBD1. J lost 3 bases, V lost 5 bases, and 9 bases had no gene match. The CDR3 covers 15 residues. Per the germline V gene, CDR1 is SGHTA and CDR2 is FQGNSA. CDR3 sequence (DNA): TGTGCCAGCAGCGCAAAGGTTCAGGGGGACTATGGCTACACCTTC. Translating gives CASSAKVQGDYGYTF.

J is TRBJ2-1 and V is TRBV2; possible D gene TRBD1, 6 bases. Trimming shortened V by 6 bases and J by 11 bases, and 20 bases separated the two germline ends. Germline values: CDR1 SNHLY, CDR2 FYNNEI. The CDR3 has 14 amino acids. CDR3 sequence reads: CASSQPGTPIKQFF. The DNA for the CDR3 is TGTGCCAGCAGCCAACCCGGGACACCAATAAAGCAGTTCTTC.

The chain links TRBV7-8 to TRBJ2-5; TRBD2 matches 14 bases. The CDR3 covers 18 residues. Germline V gives CDR1 SGHVS, CDR2 FQNEAQ. Unmatched junction bases numbered 12, after V lost 4 bases and J lost 5 bases. CDR3 protein: CASSSGLAGGLPPETQYF. In DNA, the CDR3 is TGTGCCAGCAGCTCCGGACTAGCGGGGGGCTTACCTCCGGAGACCCAGTACTTC.